Sequencing of this T cell receptor (beta chain) was carried out in a study of molecular identifiers for immune sequencing clone quantification. From the PCR reads, TCRdb called clonotypes with MiXCR, one entry per CDR3 protein. The sample lists approximately 35,000 distinct CDR3 sequences, over 15% occurring once. The CDR3 is 13 amino acids. Germline V CDR1 and CDR2: LGHDT, YNNKEL (reference sequence). Comment on this clonotype: One end of the junction varies from germline; a read error may be responsible.

The V gene is TRBV3-1, the J gene TRBJ2-7; possibly TRBD2 for D (6 bases). Sequencing was performed on naive CD8+ T cells from blood, with Jurkat cell RNA spiked in. Subset of the sample: FACS-sorted CD8+CD4-CCR7+CD45RA+ naive T cells. This clonotype was obtained from a human donor in good health. Some libraries in this study had Jurkat cell RNA spiked in. CDR3 loop: CASSQRDFYEQHF. CDR3 nucleotide sequence: TGTGCCAGCAGCCAGAGGGACTTCTACGAGCAGCACTTC.